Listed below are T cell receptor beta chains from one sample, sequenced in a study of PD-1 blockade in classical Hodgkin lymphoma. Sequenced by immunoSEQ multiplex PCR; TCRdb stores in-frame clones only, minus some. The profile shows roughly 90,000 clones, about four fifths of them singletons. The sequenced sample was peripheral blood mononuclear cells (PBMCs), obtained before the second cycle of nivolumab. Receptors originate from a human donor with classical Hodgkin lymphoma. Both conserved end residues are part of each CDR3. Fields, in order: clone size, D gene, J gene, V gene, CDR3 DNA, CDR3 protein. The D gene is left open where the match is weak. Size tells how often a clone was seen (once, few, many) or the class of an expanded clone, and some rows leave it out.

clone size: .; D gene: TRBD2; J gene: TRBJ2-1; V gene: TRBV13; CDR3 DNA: TGTGCCAGCAGCTCGGGACTAGCGGGTAACAATGAGCAGTTCTTC; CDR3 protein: CASSSGLAGNNEQFF
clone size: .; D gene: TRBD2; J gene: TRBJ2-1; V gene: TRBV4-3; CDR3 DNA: TGCGCCAGCAGCCAAGAGAGCGGGACCTACAATGAGCAGTTCTTC; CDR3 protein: CASSQESGTYNEQFF
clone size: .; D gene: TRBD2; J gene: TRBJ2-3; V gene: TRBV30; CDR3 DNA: TGTGCCTGGAGTCCTGGGGGGACTAGCGGGAGGGGGGGAACGCAGTATTTT; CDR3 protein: CAWSPGGTSGRGGTQYF
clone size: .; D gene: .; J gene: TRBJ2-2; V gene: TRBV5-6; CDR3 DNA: TGTGCCAGCAGCTTGGCGACCGGGGAGCTGTTTTTT; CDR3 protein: CASSLATGELFF
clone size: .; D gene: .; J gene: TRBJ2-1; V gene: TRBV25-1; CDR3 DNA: TGTGCCAGCGAGTCGGGGTCTAGATCCTACAATGAGCAGTTCTTC; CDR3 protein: CASESGSRSYNEQFF
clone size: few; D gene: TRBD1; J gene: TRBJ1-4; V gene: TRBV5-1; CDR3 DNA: TGCGCCAGCAGCGATACAGGGGGCGGTGAAAAACTGTTTTTT; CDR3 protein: CASSDTGGGEKLFF
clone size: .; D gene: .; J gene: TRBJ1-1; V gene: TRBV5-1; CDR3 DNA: TGCGCCAGCAGCTTGGGGGCGACCAGGGATGAAGCTTTCTTT; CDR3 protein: CASSLGATRDEAFF
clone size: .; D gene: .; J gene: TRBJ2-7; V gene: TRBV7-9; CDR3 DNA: TGTGCCAGCAGCTTAGATGGCGGCTCCTACGAGCAGTACTTC; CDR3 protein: CASSLDGGSYEQYF
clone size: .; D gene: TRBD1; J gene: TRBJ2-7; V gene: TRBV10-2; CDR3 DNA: TGCGCCAGCAGTGGGGGTGACAGGGTGGCCGAGCAGTACTTC; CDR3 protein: CASSGGDRVAEQYF
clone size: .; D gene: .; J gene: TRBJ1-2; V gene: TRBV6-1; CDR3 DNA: TGTGCCAGCAGGGACAACTGGTTCCTCGGCTACACCTTC; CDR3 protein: CASRDNWFLGYTF
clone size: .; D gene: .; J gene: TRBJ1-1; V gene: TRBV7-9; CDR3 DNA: TGTGCCAGCAGCTCCGAGGGAAACACTGAAGCTTTCTTT; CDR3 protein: CASSSEGNTEAFF
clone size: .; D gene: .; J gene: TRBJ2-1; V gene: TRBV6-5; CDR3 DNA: TGTGCCAGCAGTTACGGGGGGAGCTCCTACAATGAGCAGTTCTTC; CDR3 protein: CASSYGGSSYNEQFF
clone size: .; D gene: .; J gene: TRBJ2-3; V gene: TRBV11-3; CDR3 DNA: TGTGCCAGTTCGCCGGGACCTCACCTTACGCAGTATTTT; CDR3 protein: CASSPGPHLTQYF
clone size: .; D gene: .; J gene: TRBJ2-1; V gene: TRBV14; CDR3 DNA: TGTGCCAGCAGTCCACTGTCGGGGGAGCAGTTCTTC; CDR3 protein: CASSPLSGEQFF
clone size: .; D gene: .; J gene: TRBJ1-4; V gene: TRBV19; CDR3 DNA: TGTGCCAGTAGTATGACGGCCGCGGGTGAAAAACTGTTTTTT; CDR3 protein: CASSMTAAGEKLFF
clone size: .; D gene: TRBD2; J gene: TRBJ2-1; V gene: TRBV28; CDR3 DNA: TGTGCCAGCAGTTTATGGGGACTAGCCCCTCACGGTGAGCAGTTCTTC; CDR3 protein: CASSLWGLAPHGEQFF
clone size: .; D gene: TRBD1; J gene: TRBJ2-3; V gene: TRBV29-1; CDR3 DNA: TGCAGCGTTGAAGGGGAGGACAGGGGCACAGATACGCAGTATTTT; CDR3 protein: CSVEGEDRGTDTQYF
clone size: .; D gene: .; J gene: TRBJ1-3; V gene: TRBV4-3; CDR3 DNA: TGCGCCAGCAGCCAAGGGGTAGGGGCTGGCTCTGGAAACACCATATATTTT; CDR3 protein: CASSQGVGAGSGNTIYF
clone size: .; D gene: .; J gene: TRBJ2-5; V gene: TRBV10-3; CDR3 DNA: TGTGCCATCATGCGGGGGGACAGGTACCAAGAGACCCAGTACTTC; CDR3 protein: CAIMRGDRYQETQYF
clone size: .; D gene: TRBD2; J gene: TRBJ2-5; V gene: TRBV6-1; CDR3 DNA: TGTGCCAGCAGTGCCCGCGGGACTAGCGGGCACGAGACCCAGTACTTC; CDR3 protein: CASSARGTSGHETQYF
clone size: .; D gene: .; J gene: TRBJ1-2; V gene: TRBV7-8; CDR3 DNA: TGTGCCAGCACCCCAAGATCAGGGGTGGTTGACTACACCTTC; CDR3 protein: CASTPRSGVVDYTF
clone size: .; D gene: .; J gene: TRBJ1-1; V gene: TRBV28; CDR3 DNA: TGTGCCAGTCGAAAGACCCACACTGAAGCTTTCTTT; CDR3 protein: CASRKTHTEAFF
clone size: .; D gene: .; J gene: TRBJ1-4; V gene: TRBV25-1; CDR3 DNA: TGTGCCAGCAGCGAAAGGGGGGCTCAGGGTGAAAAACTGTTTTTT; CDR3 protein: CASSERGAQGEKLFF
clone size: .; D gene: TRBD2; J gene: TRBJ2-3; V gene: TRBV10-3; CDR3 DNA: TGTGCCATCAGTGAAACTAGCGACACGCAGTATTTT; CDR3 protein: CAISETSDTQYF
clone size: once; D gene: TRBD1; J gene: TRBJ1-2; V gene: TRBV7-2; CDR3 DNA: TGTGCCACCGACAGAGGTCTCCTACATTCCGGGACAGGGGCCTATGGCTACACCTTC; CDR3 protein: CATDRGLLHSGTGAYGYTF
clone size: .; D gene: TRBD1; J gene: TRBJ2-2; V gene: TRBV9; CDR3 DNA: TGTGCCAGCAGCGCCCGCCAGGGGGCGATCGGGGAGCTGTTTTTT; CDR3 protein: CASSARQGAIGELFF
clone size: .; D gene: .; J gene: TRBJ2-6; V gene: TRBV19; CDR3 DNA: TGTGCCAGTAGTTCAGGGGAGGCGGGGGCCAACGTCCTGACTTTC; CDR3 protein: CASSSGEAGANVLTF
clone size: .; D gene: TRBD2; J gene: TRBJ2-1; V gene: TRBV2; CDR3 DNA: TGTGCCAGCAGTGCGGTAGCGGGAGTCGAGCAGTTCTTC; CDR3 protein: CASSAVAGVEQFF
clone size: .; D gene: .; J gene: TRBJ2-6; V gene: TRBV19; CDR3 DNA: TGTGCCAGTAGTATGGGGCAGGCCGCCTCTGGGGCCAACGTCCTGACTTTC; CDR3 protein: CASSMGQAASGANVLTF